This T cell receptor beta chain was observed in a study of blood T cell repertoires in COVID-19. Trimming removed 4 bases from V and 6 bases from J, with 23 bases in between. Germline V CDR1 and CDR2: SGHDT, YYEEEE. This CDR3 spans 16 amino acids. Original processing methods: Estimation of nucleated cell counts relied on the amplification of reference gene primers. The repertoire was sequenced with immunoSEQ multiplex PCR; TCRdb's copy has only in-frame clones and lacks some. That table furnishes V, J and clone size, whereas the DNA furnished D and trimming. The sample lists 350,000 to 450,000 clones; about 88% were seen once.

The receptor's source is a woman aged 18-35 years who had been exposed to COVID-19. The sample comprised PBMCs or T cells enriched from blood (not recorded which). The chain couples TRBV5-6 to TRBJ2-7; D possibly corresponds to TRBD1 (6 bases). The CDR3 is CASSLGTGLSGAEQYF. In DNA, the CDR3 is TGTGCCAGCAGCCTCGGGACCGGCCTTTCAGGGGCCGAGCAGTACTTC.